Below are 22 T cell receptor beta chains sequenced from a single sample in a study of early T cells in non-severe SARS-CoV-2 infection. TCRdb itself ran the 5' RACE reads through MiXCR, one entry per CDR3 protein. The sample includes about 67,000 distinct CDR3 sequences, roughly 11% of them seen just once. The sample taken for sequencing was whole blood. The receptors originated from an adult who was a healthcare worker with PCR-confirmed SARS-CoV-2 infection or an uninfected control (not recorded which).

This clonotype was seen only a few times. The CDR3 region has the DNA TGCGCCAGCAGGACAGGGACGGGCTACGAGCAGTACTTC. This sequence encodes CASRTGTGYEQYF. The chain carries TRBV5-1 and TRBJ2-7; TRBD1 aligns across 7 bases. The germline gives CDR1 SGHRS, CDR2 YFSETQ. The J segment lost 3 bases and the V segment lost 5 bases, leaving 5 bases of the junction unmatched. This CDR3 has 13 residues.

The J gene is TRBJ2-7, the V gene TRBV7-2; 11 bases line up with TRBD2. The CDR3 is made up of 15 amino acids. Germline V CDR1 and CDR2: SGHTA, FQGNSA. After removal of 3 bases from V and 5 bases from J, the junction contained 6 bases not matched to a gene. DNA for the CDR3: TGTGCCAGCAGCTTTAGCGGGGGGGCCAATGACGAGCAGTACTTC. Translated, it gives CASSFSGGANDEQYF.

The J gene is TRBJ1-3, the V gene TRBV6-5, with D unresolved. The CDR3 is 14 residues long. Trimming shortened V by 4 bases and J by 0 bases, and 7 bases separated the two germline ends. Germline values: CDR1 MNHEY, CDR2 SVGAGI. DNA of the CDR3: TGTGCCAGCAGTTGGGCAGACTCTGGAAACACCATATATTTT. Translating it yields CASSWADSGNTIYF.

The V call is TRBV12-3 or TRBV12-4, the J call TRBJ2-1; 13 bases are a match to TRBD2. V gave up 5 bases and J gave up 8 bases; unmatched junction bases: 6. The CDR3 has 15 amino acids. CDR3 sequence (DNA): TGTGCCAGCAGTCCGTGGGGGACTAGCGGGGATGAGCAGTTCTTC. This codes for CASSPWGTSGDEQFF.

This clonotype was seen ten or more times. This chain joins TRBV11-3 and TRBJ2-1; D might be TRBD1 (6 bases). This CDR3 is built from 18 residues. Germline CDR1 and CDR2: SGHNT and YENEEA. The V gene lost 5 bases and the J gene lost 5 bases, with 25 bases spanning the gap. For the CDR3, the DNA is TGTGCCAGCAGCCGGACCTTAATCGCAGGGGAAAACAACAATGAGCAGTTCTTC. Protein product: CASSRTLIAGENNNEQFF.

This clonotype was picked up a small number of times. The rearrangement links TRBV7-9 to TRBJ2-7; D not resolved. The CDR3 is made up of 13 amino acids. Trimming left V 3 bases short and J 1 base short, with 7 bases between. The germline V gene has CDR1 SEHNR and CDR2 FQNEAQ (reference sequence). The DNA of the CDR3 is TGTGCCAGCAGCTTGGCAAATTCCTACGAGCAGTACTTC. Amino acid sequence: CASSLANSYEQYF.

CDR3 nucleotide sequence: TGCGCCAGCAGCCAACGGGGACTAGCTTCCACCGGGGAGCTGTTTTTT. This sequence encodes CASSQRGLASTGELFF. J is TRBJ2-2 and V is TRBV4-1; 9 bases fit TRBD2. Germline-derived CDR1 and CDR2 are MGHRA and YSYEKL. This CDR3 is built from 16 residues. The trim removed 2 bases at V and 4 bases at J, leaving 5 bases unmatched.

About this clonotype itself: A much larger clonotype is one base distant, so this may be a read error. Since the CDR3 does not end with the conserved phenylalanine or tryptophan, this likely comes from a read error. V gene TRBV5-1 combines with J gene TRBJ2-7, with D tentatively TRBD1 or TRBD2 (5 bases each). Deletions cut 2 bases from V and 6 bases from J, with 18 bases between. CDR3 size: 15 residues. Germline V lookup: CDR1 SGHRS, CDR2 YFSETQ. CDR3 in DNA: TGCGCCAGCAGCTTTGGATATGGGACCCCGGCCGAGCAGTACATC. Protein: CASSFGYGTPAEQYI.

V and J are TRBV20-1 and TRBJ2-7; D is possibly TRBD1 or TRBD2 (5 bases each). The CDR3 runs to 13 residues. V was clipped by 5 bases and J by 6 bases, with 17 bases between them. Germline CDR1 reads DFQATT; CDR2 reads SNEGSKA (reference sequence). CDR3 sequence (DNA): TGCAGTGCTGAGGGGCTAGCCGGTCTCGAGCAGTACTTC. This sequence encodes CSAEGLAGLEQYF.

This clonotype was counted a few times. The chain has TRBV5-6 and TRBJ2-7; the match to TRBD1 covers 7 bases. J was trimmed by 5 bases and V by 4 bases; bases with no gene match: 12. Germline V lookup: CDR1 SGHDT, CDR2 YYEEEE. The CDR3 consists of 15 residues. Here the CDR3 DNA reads TGTGCCAGCAGCGGAGGACCCCACAGGGGTAACGAGCAGTACTTC. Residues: CASSGGPHRGNEQYF. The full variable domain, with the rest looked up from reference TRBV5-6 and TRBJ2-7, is DAGVTQSPTHLIKTRGQQVTLRCSPKSGHDTVSWYQQALGQGPQFIFQYYEEEERQRGNFPDRFSGHQFPNYSSELNVNALLLGDSALYLCASSGGPHRGNEQYFGPGTRLTVT.

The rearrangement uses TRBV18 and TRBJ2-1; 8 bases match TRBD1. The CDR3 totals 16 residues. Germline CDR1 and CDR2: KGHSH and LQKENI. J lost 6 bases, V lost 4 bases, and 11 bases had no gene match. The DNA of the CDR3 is TGTGCCAGCTCACGCACCCAGGGGGCCCGGGGCAATGAGCAGTTCTTC. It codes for CASSRTQGARGNEQFF. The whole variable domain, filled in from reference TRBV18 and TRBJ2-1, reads NAGVMQNPRHLVRRRGQEARLRCSPMKGHSHVYWYRQLPEEGLKFMVYLQKENIIDESGMPKERFSAEFPKEGPSILRIQQVVRGDSAAYFCASSRTQGARGNEQFFGPGTRLTVL.

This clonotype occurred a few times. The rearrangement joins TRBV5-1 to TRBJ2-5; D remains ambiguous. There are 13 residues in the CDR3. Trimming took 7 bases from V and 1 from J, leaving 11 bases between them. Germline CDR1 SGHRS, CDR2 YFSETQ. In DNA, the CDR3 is TGCGCCAGCGGAGCTGTGGCCCAAGAGACCCAGTACTTC. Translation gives CASGAVAQETQYF.

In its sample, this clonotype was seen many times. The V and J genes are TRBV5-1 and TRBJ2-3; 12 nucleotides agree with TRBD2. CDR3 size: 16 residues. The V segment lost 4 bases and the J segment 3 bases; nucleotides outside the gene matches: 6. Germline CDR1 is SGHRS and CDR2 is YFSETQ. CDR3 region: CASSRNLAGGTDTQYF. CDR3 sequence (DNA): TGCGCCAGCAGCCGGAATCTAGCGGGAGGGACAGATACGCAGTATTTT. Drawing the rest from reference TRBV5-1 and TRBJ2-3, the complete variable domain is KAGVTQTPRYLIKTRGQQVTLSCSPISGHRSVSWYQQTPGQGLQFLFEYFSETQRNKGNFPGRFSGRQFSNSRSEMNVSTLELGDSALYLCASSRNLAGGTDTQYFGPGTRLTVL.

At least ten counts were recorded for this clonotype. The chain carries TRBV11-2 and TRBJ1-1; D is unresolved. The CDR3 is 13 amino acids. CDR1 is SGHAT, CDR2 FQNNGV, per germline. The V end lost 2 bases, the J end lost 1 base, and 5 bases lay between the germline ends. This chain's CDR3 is CASSLRGNTEAFF. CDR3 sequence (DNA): TGTGCCAGCAGCTTAAGAGGGAACACTGAAGCTTTCTTT.

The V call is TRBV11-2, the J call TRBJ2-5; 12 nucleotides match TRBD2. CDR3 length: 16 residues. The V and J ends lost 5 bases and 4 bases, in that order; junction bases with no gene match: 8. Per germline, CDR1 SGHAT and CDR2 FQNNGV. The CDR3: CASSLTSGGSGETQYF. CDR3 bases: TGTGCCAGCAGCCTGACTAGCGGGGGATCCGGAGAGACCCAGTACTTC.

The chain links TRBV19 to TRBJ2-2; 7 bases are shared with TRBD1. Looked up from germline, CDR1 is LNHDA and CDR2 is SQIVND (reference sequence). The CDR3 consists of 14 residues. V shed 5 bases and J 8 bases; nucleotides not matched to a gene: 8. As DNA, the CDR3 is TGTGCCAGTAGTGCGCGGACAGGTCAAGGGGAGCTGTTTTTT. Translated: CASSARTGQGELFF.

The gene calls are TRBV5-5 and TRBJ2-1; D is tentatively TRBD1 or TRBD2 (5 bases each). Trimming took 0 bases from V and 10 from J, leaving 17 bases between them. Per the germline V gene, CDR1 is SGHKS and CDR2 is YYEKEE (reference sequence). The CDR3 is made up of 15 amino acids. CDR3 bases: TGTGCCAGCAGCTTGGATGTGGGACCCCCAGGGGAGCAGTTCTTC. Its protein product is CASSLDVGPPGEQFF.

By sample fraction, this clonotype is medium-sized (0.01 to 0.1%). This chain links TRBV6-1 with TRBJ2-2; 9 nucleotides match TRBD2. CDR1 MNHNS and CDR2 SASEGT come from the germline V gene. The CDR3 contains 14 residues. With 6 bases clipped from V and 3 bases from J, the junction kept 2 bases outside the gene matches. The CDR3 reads CASRAGGDTGELFF. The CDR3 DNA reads TGTGCCAGCAGGGCGGGAGGGGACACCGGGGAGCTGTTTTTT.

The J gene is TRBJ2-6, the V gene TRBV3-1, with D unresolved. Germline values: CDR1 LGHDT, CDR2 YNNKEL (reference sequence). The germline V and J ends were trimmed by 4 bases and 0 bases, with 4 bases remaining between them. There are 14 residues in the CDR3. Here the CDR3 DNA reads TGTGCCAGCAGCCCGAGCTCTGGGGCCAACGTCCTGACTTTC. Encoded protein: CASSPSSGANVLTF.

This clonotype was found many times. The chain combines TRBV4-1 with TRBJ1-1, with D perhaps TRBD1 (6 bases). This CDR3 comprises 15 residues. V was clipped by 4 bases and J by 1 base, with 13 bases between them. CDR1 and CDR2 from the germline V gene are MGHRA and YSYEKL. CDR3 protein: CASSLHGQWNTEAFF. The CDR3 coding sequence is TGCGCCAGCAGCCTCCACGGACAGTGGAACACTGAAGCTTTCTTT.

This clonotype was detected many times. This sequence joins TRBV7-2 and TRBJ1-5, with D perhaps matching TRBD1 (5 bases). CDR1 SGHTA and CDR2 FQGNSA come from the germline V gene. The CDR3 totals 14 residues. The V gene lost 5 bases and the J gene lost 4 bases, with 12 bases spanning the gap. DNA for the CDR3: TGTGCCAGCAGCCCCCGACAGAGTAATCAGCCCCAGCATTTT. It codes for CASSPRQSNQPQHF.

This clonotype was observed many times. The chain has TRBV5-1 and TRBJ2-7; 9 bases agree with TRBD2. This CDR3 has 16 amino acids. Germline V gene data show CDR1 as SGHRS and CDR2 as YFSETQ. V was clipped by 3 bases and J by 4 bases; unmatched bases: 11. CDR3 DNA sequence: TGCGCCAGCAGCTGGGCTCGACCTAGCGGGGTTTACGAGCAGTACTTC. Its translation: CASSWARPSGVYEQYF.